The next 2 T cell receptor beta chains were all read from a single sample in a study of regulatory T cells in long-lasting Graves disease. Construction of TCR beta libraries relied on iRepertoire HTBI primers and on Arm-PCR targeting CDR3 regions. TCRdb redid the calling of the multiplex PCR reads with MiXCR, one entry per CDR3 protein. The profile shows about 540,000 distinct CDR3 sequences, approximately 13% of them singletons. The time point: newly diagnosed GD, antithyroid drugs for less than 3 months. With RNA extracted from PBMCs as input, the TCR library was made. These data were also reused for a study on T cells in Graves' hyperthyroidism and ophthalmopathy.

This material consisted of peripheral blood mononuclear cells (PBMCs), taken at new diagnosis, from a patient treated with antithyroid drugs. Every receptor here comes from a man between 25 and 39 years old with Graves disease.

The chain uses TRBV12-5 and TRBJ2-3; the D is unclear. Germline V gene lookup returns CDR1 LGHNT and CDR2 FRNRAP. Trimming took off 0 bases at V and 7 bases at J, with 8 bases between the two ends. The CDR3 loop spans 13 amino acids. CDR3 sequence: CASGLVSIYTQYF. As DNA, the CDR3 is TGTGCTAGTGGTTTGGTATCGATCTATACGCAGTATTTT.

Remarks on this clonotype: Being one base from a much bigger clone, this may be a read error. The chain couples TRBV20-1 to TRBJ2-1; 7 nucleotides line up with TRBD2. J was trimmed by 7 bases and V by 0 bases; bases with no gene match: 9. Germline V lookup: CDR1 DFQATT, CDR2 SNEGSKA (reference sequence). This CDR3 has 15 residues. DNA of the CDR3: TGCAGTGCTAGAGATGGAGGCGGGAGTCGAAATGAGCAGTTCTTC. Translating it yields CSARDGGGSRNEQFF.